This T cell receptor (beta chain) was retrieved from a study of T-cell reconstitution after alpha-beta-depleted transplantation in children. Unique molecular identifiers were built into the TCRbeta library. TCRdb independently ran MiXCR on the PCR reads; one entry per CDR3 protein. The sample includes a few hundred thousand distinct CDR3 sequences, 11% of them seen just once. From germline, CDR1 is KGHSH and CDR2 LQKENI. There are 17 residues in the CDR3. V trimming: 1 base; J trimming: 2 bases; junction bases outside the gene matches: 4. This clonotype came up many times. The antigen is not known. Whole-study findings and limits: At day 60, the high TCRbeta diversity found in some patients originated from recipient T cells and thymic progenitors that had survived.

The gene calls are TRBV18 and TRBJ2-6, with 8 nucleotides matching TRBD1. This specimen was PBMCs, taken before TCRalphabeta/CD19-depleted stem cell transplant. The TCR was taken from a child less than two years old with acute myeloid leukemia, due to receive a stem cell transplant. CDR3 in amino acids: CASSPQTGEAGANVLTF. The CDR3 coding sequence is TGTGCCAGCTCACCACAGACAGGGGAGGCTGGGGCCAACGTCCTGACTTTC.